This T cell receptor (beta chain) was profiled in a study of OX40 agonist ivuxolimab in advanced cancers. Study-wide background: The study treated patients with ivuxolimab, an agonistic anti-OX40 (CD134) antibody. The dose-escalation cohort was around 83% male, with a mean age of about 58 years, ranging about 20 to 79.

About this clone itself: Its antigen is not identified.

Overall study findings and caveats: Among patients with partial responses at 0.1-3.0 mg/kg, clonal expansion was among the lowest.

The assay was immunoSEQ multiplex PCR, and TCRdb's table has in-frame clones only and misses some. The sample carries about 58,000 clones, 81% recorded once. The receptor was derived from an adult with an advanced solid tumor such as melanoma, head and neck, liver or kidney cancer. The source material was CD4+ or CD8+ T cells sorted from blood, sampled in a trial of the OX40 agonist ivuxolimab.

CDR3 loop: CASMRTANTEAFF. The CDR3 bases are TGTGCCAGCATGCGCACAGCAAACACTGAAGCTTTCTTT. The V gene is TRBV11-2, the J gene TRBJ1-1, with D hard to call. Germline V gene data show CDR1 as SGHAT and CDR2 as FQNNGV. CDR3 length: 13 amino acids. V gave up 7 bases and J gave up 2 bases, with 11 bases separating them.